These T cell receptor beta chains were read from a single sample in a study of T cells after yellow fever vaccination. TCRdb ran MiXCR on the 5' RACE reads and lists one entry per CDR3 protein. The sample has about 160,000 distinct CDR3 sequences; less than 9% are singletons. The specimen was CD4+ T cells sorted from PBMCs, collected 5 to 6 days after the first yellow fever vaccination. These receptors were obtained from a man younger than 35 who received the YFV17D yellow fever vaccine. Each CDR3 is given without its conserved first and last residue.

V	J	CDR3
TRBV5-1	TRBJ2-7	ASSYSPGQGAYEQY
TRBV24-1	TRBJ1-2	ANSDRTLYYGYT
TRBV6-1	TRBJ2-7	ASSQRGQGAYEQY
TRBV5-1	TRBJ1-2	ASYPGQQTYGYT
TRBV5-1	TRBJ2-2	ASSLFQGDTGELF
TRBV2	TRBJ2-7	ASRARTVPYEQY
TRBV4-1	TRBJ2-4	ASSQDNRIFGRAKNIQY
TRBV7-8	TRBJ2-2	ASSFVSYNTGELF
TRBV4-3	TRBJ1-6	ASSQENGKWESPLH
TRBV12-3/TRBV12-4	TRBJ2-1	ASSVSGGPYSEQF
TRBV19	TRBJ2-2	ASSPGQGDTGELF
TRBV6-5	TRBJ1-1	ASSYSRGATEAF
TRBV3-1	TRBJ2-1	ASTLGGEYNEQF
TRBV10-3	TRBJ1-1	ATRDGITEAF
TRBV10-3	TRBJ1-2	AISEGLADGYT
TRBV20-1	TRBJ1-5	SARDPDGNNQPQH
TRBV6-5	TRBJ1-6	ASSPPGRPNSPLH
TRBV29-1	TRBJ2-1	SVAPTEANEQF
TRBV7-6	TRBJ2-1	ASSLQGLAGGQATDEQF
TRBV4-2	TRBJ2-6	ASSQIPGQGSGANVLT
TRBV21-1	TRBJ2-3	ASSKRDGGGSGGTDTQY
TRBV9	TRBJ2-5	ASSAAGGLQETQY
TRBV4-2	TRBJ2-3	ASSTLAGGTDTQY
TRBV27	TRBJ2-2	ASRQGARTGELF
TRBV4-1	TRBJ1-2	ASSQTGLGGYT
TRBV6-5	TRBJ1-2	ASSLRPTGGDGYT
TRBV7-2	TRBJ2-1	ASSTPAGTGAYNEQF
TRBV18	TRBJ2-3	ASSPRTATDTQY
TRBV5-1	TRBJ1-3	ASSLAGTDYDTIY
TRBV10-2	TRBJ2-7	ASSADRVGEQY
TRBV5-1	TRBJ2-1	ASSPRGVYNEQF
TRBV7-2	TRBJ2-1	ASSPQRGANEQF
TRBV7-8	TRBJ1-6	ASSWFVRGSPLH
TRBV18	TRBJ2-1	ASSPRSGQGADEQF
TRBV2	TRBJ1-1	ASSVTGGDSEAF
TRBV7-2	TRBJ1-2	ASSLQRNLMAGYT
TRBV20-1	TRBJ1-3	SATQGTGNTIY
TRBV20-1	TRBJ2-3	SARDERTSGGSTDTQY
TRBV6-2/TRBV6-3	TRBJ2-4	ASSYAGGSIAKNIQY
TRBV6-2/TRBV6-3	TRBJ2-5	ASTQRAVQETQY
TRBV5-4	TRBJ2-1	ASTPNQGQGNNEQF
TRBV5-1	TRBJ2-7	ASRETGGYEQY
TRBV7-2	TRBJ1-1	ASSLRRDQRGAF
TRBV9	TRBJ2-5	ASSVSGPPGTQY
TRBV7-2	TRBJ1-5	ASGQGNQPQH
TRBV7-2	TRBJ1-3	ASSRGQGGRNTIY
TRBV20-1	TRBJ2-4	SASNAAGSRDIQY
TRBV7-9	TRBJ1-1	ASSSAGQPNTEAF
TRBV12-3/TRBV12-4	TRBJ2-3	ASSSWDSHTDTQY
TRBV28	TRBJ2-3	ASSSSSGESTDTQY
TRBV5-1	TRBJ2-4	ASSLNRAEGDIQY
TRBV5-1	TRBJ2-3	ASSTTGGPGDTQY
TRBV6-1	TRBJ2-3	ASDEVGKTQY
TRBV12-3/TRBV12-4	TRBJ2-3	ASRLAGGPDTQY
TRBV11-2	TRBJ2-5	ASSRRGGRGGLETQY
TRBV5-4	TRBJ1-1	ASSFGTGGNTEAF